The 2 T cell receptor beta chains below all came from one sample that was sequenced in a study of CD8 T cells in Susac syndrome (dated 2019 in TCRdb). Libraries were prepared through the immunoSEQ multiplex PCR assay. RNA was extracted with the RNeasy kit and about 0.5 to 1 ug was reverse transcribed using random hexamers. The raw public data were reprocessed by TCRdb itself: fastp quality trimming at Q25, MiXCR clonotype calling, in-frame beta chains only. Every CDR3 protein is listed once, alongside the most common genes and DNA of its rows. This sample holds about 130,000 distinct CDR3 sequences; approximately 95% were observed only once. The ten largest clones capture 0.15% to 0.2% of the sample. The sample consisted of CD8+ T cells from PBMCs. These receptors were collected from a human donor with Susac syndrome.

This rearrangement joins TRBV29-1 to TRBJ2-1; perhaps TRBD1 as D (5 bases). There are 12 residues in the CDR3. The V gene's germline CDR1 is SQVTM and CDR2 ANQGSEA. The V and J ends lost 3 bases and 7 bases respectively, with 10 bases between them. The DNA for the CDR3 is TGCAGCGTTGATCAGGGTAGGAATGAGCAGTTCTTC. Translating it yields CSVDQGRNEQFF.

The V call is TRBV12-3 or TRBV12-4, the J call TRBJ2-3; D unclear. This CDR3 spans 13 amino acids. Trimming took 6 bases from V and 0 from J, leaving 7 bases between them. The CDR3 sequence: CASSAGSTDTQYF. CDR3 DNA: TGTGCCAGCAGCGCCGGGAGCACAGATACGCAGTATTTT.